What follows are 20 T cell receptor beta chains derived from one specimen sequenced in a study of blood T cell repertoires in COVID-19. Assay used: immunoSEQ multiplex PCR; TCRdb lists only in-frame clones, some missing. Among a few hundred thousand clones listed, 80% to 90% were seen once. The specimen was peripheral blood. Source of these receptors: a woman aged 70-85 years with acute or convalescent COVID-19.

The chain recombines TRBV11-2 with TRBJ1-3, with 7 bases lining up with TRBD1. Germline loops: CDR1 SGHAT, CDR2 FQNNGV. CDR3 length equals 17 residues. With V trimmed by 1 base and J by 4 bases, 10 bases remained unmatched. CDR3 sequence (DNA): TGTGCCAGCAGCTTAGGAAGTTCGGTGACAGGGGGAAACACCATATATTTT. Its translation: CASSLGSSVTGGNTIYF.

The V and J genes are TRBV28 and TRBJ1-1; maybe TRBD1 (6 bases). CDR3 length: 17 amino acids. Looked up from germline, CDR1 is MDHEN and CDR2 is SYDVKM. V shed 2 bases and J shed 0 bases, with 16 bases lying between them. The CDR3 bases are TGTGCCAGCAGTTTACGACTAGCCGGGACAATGAACACTGAAGCTTTCTTT. Amino acids: CASSLRLAGTMNTEAFF.

The chain joins TRBV2 to TRBJ1-3, with 7 bases that match TRBD1. The CDR3 consists of 15 residues. With 1 base clipped from V and 11 bases from J, the junction kept 11 bases outside the gene matches. Germline lookup yields CDR1 SNHLY and CDR2 FYNNEI. The DNA of the CDR3 is TGTGCCAGCAGTGAAGAGGGCAGGGGGTTTCGGGCCATATATTTT. This encodes CASSEEGRGFRAIYF.

This chain connects TRBV6-6 to TRBJ1-6; D unresolved. V was cut by 2 bases and J by 0 bases, with 8 bases left in between. The CDR3 loop spans 16 amino acids. CDR1 MNHNY and CDR2 SVGAGI come from the germline V gene (reference sequence). The CDR3 loop is CASSYGQSSYNSPLHF. The CDR3 region has the DNA TGTGCCAGCAGTTACGGGCAGAGCTCCTATAATTCACCCCTCCACTTT.

V usage is TRBV2 and J usage is TRBJ1-1, with no clear D. CDR3 size: 12 residues. Germline CDR1 SNHLY, CDR2 FYNNEI. Trimming pared 5 bases from V and 7 bases from J, leaving 11 bases between. CDR3 sequence reads: CASSSGQIEAFF. DNA of the CDR3: TGTGCCAGCAGTTCTGGGCAGATTGAAGCTTTCTTT. Filled out from reference TRBV2 and TRBJ1-1, the complete variable domain reads EPEVTQTPSHQVTQMGQEVILRCVPISNHLYFYWYRQILGQKVEFLVSFYNNEISEKSEIFDDQFSVERPDGSNFTLKIRSTKLEDSAMYFCASSSGQIEAFFGQGTRLTVV.

V usage is TRBV18 and J usage is TRBJ2-3; D is undetermined. In germline, CDR1 is KGHSH, CDR2 LQKENI. V was clipped by 3 bases and J by 3 bases, with 7 bases between them. The CDR3 is 13 amino acids. This CDR3 is CASSPDSTDTQYF. CDR3 sequence (DNA): TGTGCCAGCTCACCTGACTCGACAGATACGCAGTATTTT.

The rearrangement joins TRBV7-2 to TRBJ1-2; the match to TRBD1 covers 10 bases. J lost 8 bases, V lost 4 bases, and 10 bases had no gene match. In germline, CDR1 is SGHTA, CDR2 FQGNSA. This CDR3 comprises 15 residues. Here the CDR3 reads CASSSRDRGSSGYTF. In nucleotides, the CDR3 is TGTGCCAGCAGCTCCCGGGACAGGGGATCAAGCGGCTACACCTTC.

The V and J genes are TRBV5-3 and TRBJ2-7; possibly TRBD2 for D (5 bases). TRBV5-3 is classed as an ORF, of uncertain function. V gave up 1 base and J gave up 3 bases, with 11 bases separating them. This CDR3 has 14 amino acids. Here the CDR3 reads CARSLTGWVYEQYF. The CDR3 DNA reads as TGTGCCAGAAGCTTGACGGGATGGGTCTACGAGCAGTACTTC.

The J gene is TRBJ2-3, the V gene TRBV24-1; D is perhaps TRBD1 (5 bases). CDR3 length equals 16 residues. CDR1 KGHDR and CDR2 SFDVKD come from the germline V gene. V was pared by 7 bases and J by 1 base, with 17 bases between. The CDR3 reads CATSDKGLGGTDTQYF. DNA for the CDR3: TGTGCCACCAGCGACAAAGGGCTAGGGGGCACAGATACGCAGTATTTT.

The chain is built from TRBV5-6 and TRBJ1-3; possible D gene TRBD1, 6 bases. The CDR3 is made up of 15 amino acids. The V gene lost 3 bases and the J gene lost 6 bases, with 16 bases spanning the gap. The germline CDR1 and CDR2 sequences are SGHDT and YYEEEE. The CDR3 coding sequence is TGTGCCAGCAGCTCAGGACAGCGACCTCTAAACACCATATATTTT. It yields the protein CASSSGQRPLNTIYF.

The chain recombines TRBV27 with TRBJ1-5, with TRBD1 matching over 8 bases. Germline CDR1 and CDR2: MNHEY and SMNVEV (reference sequence). The J segment lost 6 bases and the V segment lost 3 bases, leaving 16 bases of the junction unmatched. The CDR3 extends over 18 amino acids. CDR3 sequence (DNA): TGTGCCAGCAGTTTGCTCCCGGACAGGGCAGGGCGAAGTCAGCCCCAGCATTTT. Translating it yields CASSLLPDRAGRSQPQHF.

The chain uses TRBV2 and TRBJ2-3; D not resolved. This CDR3 has 13 amino acids. The germline V gene has CDR1 SNHLY and CDR2 FYNNEI. The V end lost 2 bases, the J end lost 10 bases, and 13 bases lay between the germline ends. CDR3 nucleotide sequence: TGTGCCAGCAGTGAATCTATAACCCCTCCGCAGTATTTT. As protein: CASSESITPPQYF.

This clone was seen many times. The chain links TRBV7-9 to TRBJ1-6, with D maybe TRBD1 (5 bases). The CDR3 is 14 residues long. Per germline, CDR1 SEHNR and CDR2 FQNEAQ (reference sequence). The V end was cut by 3 bases, the J end by 10 bases, with 13 bases between. The CDR3 here is CASSFGREASPLHF. CDR3 sequence (DNA): TGTGCCAGCAGCTTTGGCAGGGAGGCATCACCCCTCCACTTT. The variable domain in full, with the rest retrieved from reference TRBV7-9 and TRBJ1-6, is DTGVSQNPRHKITKRGQNVTFRCDPISEHNRLYWYRQTLGQGPEFLTYFQNEAQLEKSRLLSDRFSAERPKGSFSTLEIQRTEQGDSAMYLCASSFGREASPLHFGNGTRLTVT.

This clone was seen more than once but under ten times. The gene calls are TRBV10-3 and TRBJ2-2; the match to TRBD2 covers 8 bases. CDR3 length: 15 amino acids. After removal of 6 bases from V and 2 bases from J, the junction contained 5 bases not matched to a gene. The germline V gene has CDR1 ENHRY and CDR2 SYGVKD. The CDR3 nucleotides read TGTGCCATCAGCGTCAGCGGGGGAAACACCGGGGAGCTGTTTTTT. Protein product: CAISVSGGNTGELFF.

The genes are TRBV3-1 (or the pseudogene TRBV3-2) and TRBJ2-2, with D possibly being TRBD2 (6 bases). V was clipped by 4 bases and J by 1 base, with 13 bases between them. The CDR3 runs 16 residues. The germline gives CDR1 LGHDT, CDR2 YNNKEL (reference sequence). The CDR3 sequence is CASSPGVYGNTGELFF. The CDR3 region has the DNA TGTGCCAGCAGCCCGGGGGTTTATGGGAACACCGGGGAGCTGTTTTTT.

The chain combines TRBV7-8 with TRBJ1-1; no definite D call. Looked up from germline, CDR1 is SGHVS and CDR2 is FQNEAQ. CDR3 length equals 14 residues. The V gene lost 1 base and the J gene lost 4 bases, with 10 bases spanning the gap. This CDR3 is CASSLGGEGTEAFF. DNA of the CDR3: TGTGCCAGCAGCTTAGGCGGGGAGGGCACTGAAGCTTTCTTT.

V is TRBV3-1 (or the pseudogene TRBV3-2) and J is TRBJ1-2; maybe TRBD1 (5 bases). The V end lost 3 bases, the J end lost 6 bases, and 14 bases lay between the germline ends. The CDR3 spans 14 residues. Germline V gene sequence: CDR1 LGHDT, CDR2 YNNKEL (reference sequence). CDR3 loop: CASSQGGVRNGYTF. The DNA for the CDR3 is TGTGCCAGCAGCCAGGGAGGGGTGCGGAATGGCTACACCTTC.

The chain employs TRBV6-5 and TRBJ1-5; TRBD1 matches 7 bases. V lost 6 bases and J lost 4; bases outside the gene matches: 6. The germline CDR1 and CDR2 sequences are MNHEY and SVGAGI. This CDR3 has 14 amino acids. CDR3 residues: CASRPQGRNQPQHF. CDR3 in DNA: TGTGCCAGCAGACCACAGGGGAGGAATCAGCCCCAGCATTTT.

The chain carries TRBV20-1 and TRBJ2-2; D uncertain. V was trimmed by 4 bases and J by 7 bases, leaving 7 bases between them. Germline loops: CDR1 DFQATT, CDR2 SNEGSKA (reference sequence). The CDR3 spans 11 residues. In nucleotides, the CDR3 is TGCAGTGCTAAGGAGAACGGGGAGCTGTTTTTT. Protein: CSAKENGELFF.

As concerns this clone: Other DNA sequences in this specimen translate into the identical CDR3. The chain uses TRBV19 and TRBJ1-1; TRBD1 might be the D (5 bases). CDR3 length equals 12 residues. Deletions cut 5 bases from V and 7 bases from J, with 11 bases between. Germline V CDR1 and CDR2: LNHDA, SQIVND (reference sequence). CDR3 sequence: CASSPRGGEAFF. DNA of the CDR3: TGTGCCAGTAGTCCCCGGGGGGGTGAAGCTTTCTTT.